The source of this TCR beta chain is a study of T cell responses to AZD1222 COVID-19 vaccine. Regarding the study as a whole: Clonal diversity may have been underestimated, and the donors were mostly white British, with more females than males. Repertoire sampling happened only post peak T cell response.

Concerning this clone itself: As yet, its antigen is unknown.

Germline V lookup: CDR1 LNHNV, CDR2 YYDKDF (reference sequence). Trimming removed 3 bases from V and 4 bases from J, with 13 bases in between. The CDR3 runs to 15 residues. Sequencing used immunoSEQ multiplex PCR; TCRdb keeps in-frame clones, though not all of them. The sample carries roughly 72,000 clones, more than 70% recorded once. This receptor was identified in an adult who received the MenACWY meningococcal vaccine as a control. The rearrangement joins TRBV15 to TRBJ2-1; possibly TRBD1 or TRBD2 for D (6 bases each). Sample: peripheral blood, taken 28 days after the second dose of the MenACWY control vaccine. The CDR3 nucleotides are TGTGCCACCAGCAGTAGTGGGGGGCCGTACAATGAGCAGTTCTTC. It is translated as CATSSSGGPYNEQFF.